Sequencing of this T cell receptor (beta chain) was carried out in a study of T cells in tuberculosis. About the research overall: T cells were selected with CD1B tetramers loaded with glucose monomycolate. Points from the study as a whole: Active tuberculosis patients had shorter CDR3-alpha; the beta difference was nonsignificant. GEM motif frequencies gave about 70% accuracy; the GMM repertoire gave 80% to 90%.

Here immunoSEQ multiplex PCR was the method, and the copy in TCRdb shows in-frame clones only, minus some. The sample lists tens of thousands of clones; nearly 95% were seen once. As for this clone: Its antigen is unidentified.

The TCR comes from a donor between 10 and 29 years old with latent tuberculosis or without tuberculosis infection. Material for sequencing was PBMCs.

The CDR3 DNA sequence: TGTGCCAGCAGCGTAGCGGTCGGCGGCGGGCCCTACGAGCAGTACTTC. The encoded protein is CASSVAVGGGPYEQYF. The V gene is TRBV9, the J gene TRBJ2-7; D might be TRBD2 (5 bases). CDR1 is SGDLS and CDR2 is YYNGEE in the germline V gene. CDR3 length: 16 residues. V was pared by 0 bases and J by 2 bases, with 15 bases between. Together with reference TRBV9 and TRBJ2-7, the CDR3 gives the full variable domain: DSGVTQTPKHLITATGQRVTLRCSPRSGDLSVYWYQQSLDQGLQFLIQYYNGEERAKGNILERFSAQQFPDLHSELNLSSLELGDSALYFCASSVAVGGGPYEQYFGPGTRLTVT.